Shown below are 24 T cell receptor beta chains from a single sample sequenced in a study of immune cell composition in non-small cell lung cancer. Here immunoSEQ multiplex PCR was the method, and the copy in TCRdb shows in-frame clones only, minus some. The sample has 5,000 or so clones, approximately 80% seen once. Sequencing input: lung tumor tissue. Receptors were obtained from a human donor with non-small cell lung cancer.

The chain carries TRBV21-1 and TRBJ2-7; the DNA was not used to check the table's D call, TRBD1. TRBV21-1 has pseudogene status. CDR3 length: 14 amino acids. CDR3 amino acids: CASSKSQGNYEQYF. DNA for the CDR3: TGTGCCAGCAGCAAAAGCCAGGGAAACTACGAGCAGTACTTC.

This rearrangement joins TRBV28 to TRBJ2-7; D is possibly TRBD1 (5 bases). There are 13 residues in the CDR3. Trimming took off 5 bases at V and 2 bases at J, with 10 bases between the two ends. Germline CDR1 reads MDHEN; CDR2 reads SYDVKM. The CDR3: CASSRDRAYEQYF. The CDR3, as DNA: TGTGCCAGCAGTAGAGACAGAGCCTACGAGCAGTACTTC.

The gene calls are TRBV10-2 and TRBJ1-2; TRBD1 is a possible D gene (6 bases). The CDR3 length is 15 residues. CDR1 and CDR2 from the germline V gene are WSHSY and SAAADI. V was pared by 0 bases and J by 6 bases, with 14 bases between. Here the CDR3 DNA reads TGCGCCAGCAGTGAGTCGAGGGGGAGCGGCGATGGCTACACCTTC. It specifies CASSESRGSGDGYTF.

V usage is TRBV4-3 and J usage is TRBJ1-5; a weak D match, TRBD1 (5 bases). The CDR3 loop spans 16 amino acids. Trimming stripped 0 bases from V and 3 bases from J, with 12 bases between. From germline, CDR1 is LGHNA and CDR2 YSLEER. CDR3 DNA: TGCGCCAGCAGCCAAGATTCTGGGGCGAACAATCAGCCCCAGCATTTT. Protein: CASSQDSGANNQPQHF.

The chain employs TRBV10-2 and TRBJ1-5, with D maybe TRBD1 (6 bases). Germline V gives CDR1 WSHSY, CDR2 SAAADI. V gave up 6 bases and J gave up 3 bases, with 9 bases separating them. This CDR3 region has 13 residues. This CDR3 reads CASSGQLNQPQHF. For the CDR3, the DNA is TGCGCCAGCAGCGGACAGCTCAATCAGCCCCAGCATTTT.

The V and J genes are TRBV9 and TRBJ1-6; D is unclear. The ends were cut back, 3 bases at V and 9 bases at J, with 13 bases in the middle. Per germline, CDR1 SGDLS and CDR2 YYNGEE. This CDR3 is 14 amino acids long. In nucleotides, the CDR3 is TGTGCCAGCAGCGGTGGGGAGCCCGGTTCACCCCTCCACTTT. Protein product: CASSGGEPGSPLHF.

The chain is built from TRBV4-3 and TRBJ2-3, with D maybe TRBD1 (6 bases). Trimming took 0 bases from V and 5 from J, leaving 9 bases between them. The CDR3 covers 14 residues. CDR1 and CDR2 from the germline V gene are LGHNA and YSLEER. DNA for the CDR3: TGCGCCAGCAGCCAAGAGGTAGGGGGAGATACGCAGTATTTT. Translated: CASSQEVGGDTQYF.

V is TRBV29-1 and J is TRBJ2-1, with TRBD2 matching over 8 bases. The CDR3 spans 14 residues. Germline loops: CDR1 SQVTM, CDR2 ANQGSEA. V dropped 5 bases and J dropped 4; count of bases not matched to a gene: 7. The CDR3 coding sequence is TGCAGCGTTACTTTAGCGGGGTATTACAATGAGCAGTTCTTC. Translated, it gives CSVTLAGYYNEQFF.

The genes are TRBV18 and TRBJ2-1, with D possibly matching TRBD2 (5 bases). Trimming pared 2 bases from V and 9 bases from J, leaving 8 bases between. Germline CDR1 is KGHSH and CDR2 is LQKENI. The CDR3 loop spans 12 amino acids. DNA of the CDR3: TGTGCCAGCTCACCAGGCCGGGGTGAGCAGTTCTTC. Translation: CASSPGRGEQFF. The full variable domain, in which reference TRBV18 and TRBJ2-1 provide the parts outside the CDR3, is NAGVMQNPRHLVRRRGQEARLRCSPMKGHSHVYWYRQLPEEGLKFMVYLQKENIIDESGMPKERFSAEFPKEGPSILRIQQVVRGDSAAYFCASSPGRGEQFFGPGTRLTVL.

The chain couples TRBV9 to TRBJ2-1; 11 positions agree with TRBD2. V dropped 5 bases and J dropped 4; count of bases not matched to a gene: 5. The CDR3 covers 15 residues. The germline V gene encodes CDR1 SGDLS and CDR2 YYNGEE. In DNA form, the CDR3 reads TGTGCCAGCAGTGCGGGACTAGCGGATTACAATGAGCAGTTCTTC. Translated, it gives CASSAGLADYNEQFF.

The gene calls are TRBV5-8 and TRBJ2-5; no definite D call. V was trimmed by 1 base and J by 1 base, leaving 8 bases between them. The V gene's germline CDR1 is SGHTS and CDR2 YDEGEE. This CDR3 has 14 amino acids. CDR3 residues: CASSLTVIQETQYF. The CDR3 region has the DNA TGTGCCAGCAGCTTGACGGTGATCCAAGAGACCCAGTACTTC.

This clone came up once. The chain combines TRBV11-2 with TRBJ2-3, with TRBD1 matching over 8 bases. CDR1 and CDR2 from the germline V gene are SGHAT and FQNNGV. The CDR3 totals 13 residues. Losses at the gene ends were 10 bases for V and 0 bases for J; bases not matched to a gene: 3. DNA of the CDR3: TGTGCCACCAGGGGGCTTAGCACAGATACGCAGTATTTT. Translation: CATRGLSTDTQYF. Full variable domain (rest looked up from reference TRBV11-2 and TRBJ2-3): EAGVAQSPRYKIIEKRQSVAFWCNPISGHATLYWYQQILGQGPKLLIQFQNNGVVDDSQLPKDRFSAERLKGVDSTLKIQPAKLEDSAVYLCATRGLSTDTQYFGPGTRLTVL.

The J gene is TRBJ2-5, the V gene TRBV15, with D possibly matching TRBD1 (6 bases). Germline loops: CDR1 LNHNV, CDR2 YYDKDF (reference sequence). The CDR3 has 15 residues. Trimming shortened V by 0 bases and J by 5 bases, and 13 bases separated the two germline ends. The CDR3 DNA sequence: TGTGCCACCAGCAGAGATAAAACAGGGCTGGAGACCCAGTACTTC. Encoded protein: CATSRDKTGLETQYF. Supplemented by reference TRBV15 and TRBJ2-5, the full variable domain reads DAMVIQNPRYQVTQFGKPVTLSCSQTLNHNVMYWYQQKSSQAPKLLFHYYDKDFNNEADTPDNFQSRRPNTSFCFLDIRSPGLGDTAMYLCATSRDKTGLETQYFGPGTRLLVL.

This clone appeared once. This sequence joins TRBV9 and TRBJ1-1; 7 nucleotides align to TRBD1. V shed 3 bases and J 1 base; nucleotides not matched to a gene: 6. From germline, CDR1 is SGDLS and CDR2 YYNGEE. The CDR3 runs to 15 residues. Written as DNA, the CDR3 is TGTGCCAGCAGCGACCTCACAGGGGCGAACACTGAAGCTTTCTTT. Translating it yields CASSDLTGANTEAFF.

The chain employs TRBV5-1 and TRBJ1-6; tentative D call: TRBD1 (5 bases). The ends were cut back, 2 bases at V and 0 bases at J, with 15 bases in the middle. Germline V CDR1 and CDR2: SGHRS, YFSETQ. The CDR3 is made up of 18 amino acids. Here the CDR3 DNA reads TGCGCCAGCAGCTTCCGGACATCCGAGAGCTCCTATAATTCACCCCTCCACTTT. Translation gives CASSFRTSESSYNSPLHF. Variable domain in full (rest from reference TRBV5-1 and TRBJ1-6): KAGVTQTPRYLIKTRGQQVTLSCSPISGHRSVSWYQQTPGQGLQFLFEYFSETQRNKGNFPGRFSGRQFSNSRSEMNVSTLELGDSALYLCASSFRTSESSYNSPLHFGNGTRLTVT.

This chain connects TRBV6-6 to TRBJ2-3, with 8 bases lining up with TRBD2. Looked up from germline, CDR1 is MNHNY and CDR2 is SVGAGI (reference sequence). V was clipped by 2 bases and J by 4 bases; unmatched bases: 5. The length of the CDR3 is 15 residues. The CDR3 DNA is TGTGCCAGCAGTTACGTTCGGGGGGGCGCAGATACGCAGTATTTT. Amino acid sequence: CASSYVRGGADTQYF.

The chain links TRBV28 to TRBJ2-7; possible D gene TRBD2, 6 bases. This CDR3 comprises 12 residues. Trimming left V 5 bases short and J 10 bases short, with 15 bases between. Looked up from germline, CDR1 is MDHEN and CDR2 is SYDVKM. Here the CDR3 reads CASSLPLGGQYF. The CDR3 nucleotides are TGTGCCAGCAGTCTTCCTTTGGGGGGACAGTACTTC.

This chain links TRBV7-9 with TRBJ1-1; tentatively, D is TRBD1 (5 bases). The CDR3 totals 13 residues. V was pared by 3 bases and J by 1 base, with 6 bases between. CDR1 is SEHNR and CDR2 is FQNEAQ in the germline V gene (reference sequence). CDR3: CASSFTGNTEAFF. CDR3 nucleotides: TGTGCCAGCAGCTTCACAGGGAACACTGAAGCTTTCTTT.

The V call is TRBV6-5, the J call TRBJ1-2; D is unclear. The germline V gene has CDR1 MNHEY and CDR2 SVGAGI. The ends were cut back, 2 bases at V and 2 bases at J, with 9 bases in the middle. This CDR3 has 14 residues. The CDR3 protein is CASSYLPGNYGYTF. Here the CDR3 DNA reads TGTGCCAGCAGTTACCTCCCGGGGAACTATGGCTACACCTTC.

The gene calls are TRBV2 and TRBJ2-7; TRBD1 aligns across 8 bases. Germline CDR1 is SNHLY and CDR2 is FYNNEI. The CDR3 consists of 14 residues. The J segment lost 6 bases and the V segment lost 6 bases, leaving 10 bases of the junction unmatched. The CDR3 protein is CASRRAGGSAEQYF. DNA of the CDR3: TGTGCCAGCAGGCGGGCAGGGGGCTCGGCCGAGCAGTACTTC.

The chain's CDR3 is CATLLSGGNQPQHF. The CDR3 DNA is TGTGCCACCCTCCTCAGCGGCGGGAATCAGCCCCAGCATTTT. V is TRBV19 and J is TRBJ1-5; D unclear. V shed 10 bases and J shed 4 bases, with 17 bases lying between them. CDR3 length: 14 residues. Germline values: CDR1 LNHDA, CDR2 SQIVND (reference sequence).

The chain uses TRBV10-3 and TRBJ2-2; D gene ambiguous. This CDR3 comprises 14 residues. Germline loops: CDR1 ENHRY, CDR2 SYGVKD. V was clipped by 4 bases and J by 6 bases, with 12 bases between them. The CDR3 loop is CAISGAGPPGELFF. CDR3 nucleotides: TGTGCCATCAGTGGGGCAGGTCCGCCCGGGGAGCTGTTTTTT.

This rearrangement joins TRBV5-1 to TRBJ1-4; tentative D call: TRBD1 (5 bases). Germline V gene sequence: CDR1 SGHRS, CDR2 YFSETQ. The V gene lost 2 bases and the J gene lost 7 bases, with 12 bases spanning the gap. This CDR3 has 14 residues. In nucleotides, the CDR3 is TGCGCCAGCAGCTTAGGGGTTGTAGGTGAAAAACTGTTTTTT. Translation gives CASSLGVVGEKLFF.

This clone occurred a few times. The chain joins TRBV7-2 to TRBJ2-7; 9 nucleotides line up with TRBD1. Per germline, CDR1 SGHTA and CDR2 FQGNSA. Germline trimming cut 5 bases from V and 3 bases from J; bases unmatched to any gene: 5. There are 14 residues in the CDR3. The CDR3 nucleotides read TGTGCCAGCAGCGAACAGGGACAGGGCTACGAGCAGTACTTC. It specifies CASSEQGQGYEQYF.